This T cell receptor (beta chain) is drawn from a study of blood T cells in healthy people across ages. A J-beta primer mix and a sample-barcoded 5' primer were used in a second PCR of about 7 to 12 cycles. Using its own MiXCR run on the 5' RACE reads, TCRdb lists one record per CDR3 protein. Of over 1,200,000 distinct CDR3 sequences in the sample, around 59% were seen once. Per germline, CDR1 SGHTA and CDR2 FQGNSA. There are 18 residues in the CDR3. The J segment lost 0 bases and the V segment lost 5 bases, leaving 12 bases of the junction unmatched. This clonotype was counted only a few times. The chain is built from TRBV7-2 and TRBJ2-7; 11 bases are a match to TRBD2. The source is a man between 18 and 29 years old in good health. Material: blood. The CDR3 loop reads CASSPPRASGRSSYEQYF. The CDR3 coding sequence is TGTGCCAGCAGCCCGCCCAGGGCTAGCGGGAGGAGCTCCTACGAGCAGTACTTC.